These T cell receptor beta chains were read from a single sample in a study of memory CD8 T cells in hepatitis C reinfection. Method: immunoSEQ multiplex PCR; TCRdb's copy keeps in-frame clones and lacks some. The sample yields about 45,000 clones, 70% to 90% seen once. Sequenced input: naive CD8+ T cells sorted from blood. All receptors derive from a young man with hepatitis C virus infection. The CDR3 runs from the conserved cysteine through the conserved F or W. The D gene is left open where the match is weak. The listing skips clone size in some rows; elsewhere it reads once, few, many or a size class.

TRBJ2-2 | NA | TRBV4-1 | NA | TGCGCCAGCAGCCAAGATGTCAGTTCCGGGGAGCTGTTTTTT | CASSQDVSSGELFF
TRBJ2-3 | NA | TRBV9 | NA | TGTGCCAGCAGCGTAGGCGGGGCAGATACGCAGTATTTT | CASSVGGADTQYF
TRBJ2-3 | NA | TRBV19 | TRBD2 | TGTGCCAGTAGTAGGACTAGCGGGGCGCGAGATACGCAGTATTTT | CASSRTSGARDTQYF
TRBJ2-1 | NA | TRBV7-9 | NA | TGTGCCAGCAGCTCAGGGGTGGGACTAAAGGCGAGTGAGCAGTTCTTC | CASSSGVGLKASEQFF
TRBJ2-1 | NA | TRBV4-1 | NA | TGCGCCAGCAGCCAAGTGGGAGGTGACAGTGCCTACAATGAGCAGTTCTTC | CASSQVGGDSAYNEQFF
TRBJ2-2 | NA | TRBV27 | NA | TGTGCCAGCAGTTTTGGGCGGGGCGCCGGGGAGCTGTTTTTT | CASSFGRGAGELFF
TRBJ1-2 | NA | TRBV29-1 | TRBD1 | TGCAGCGTAACCGGGACAGGGGCATGGGGCTACACCTTC | CSVTGTGAWGYTF
TRBJ1-5 | once | TRBV28 | TRBD1 | TGTGCCAGCAGTTTGGGACAGGGAGAAGGTCAGCCCCAGCATTTT | CASSLGQGEGQPQHF
TRBJ2-6 | once | TRBV7-2 | NA | TGTGCCAGCAGCTTCGCCGGCGGGGTCCCCTGGGCCAACGTCCTGACTTTC | CASSFAGGVPWANVLTF
TRBJ1-1 | NA | TRBV19 | NA | TGTGCCAGTAGCCTCGGGTCCAGGGGAATGAACACTGAAGCTTTCTTT | CASSLGSRGMNTEAFF
TRBJ2-1 | NA | TRBV19 | NA | TGTGCCAGTAGTATGATGCAGTACAATGAGCAGTTCTTC | CASSMMQYNEQFF